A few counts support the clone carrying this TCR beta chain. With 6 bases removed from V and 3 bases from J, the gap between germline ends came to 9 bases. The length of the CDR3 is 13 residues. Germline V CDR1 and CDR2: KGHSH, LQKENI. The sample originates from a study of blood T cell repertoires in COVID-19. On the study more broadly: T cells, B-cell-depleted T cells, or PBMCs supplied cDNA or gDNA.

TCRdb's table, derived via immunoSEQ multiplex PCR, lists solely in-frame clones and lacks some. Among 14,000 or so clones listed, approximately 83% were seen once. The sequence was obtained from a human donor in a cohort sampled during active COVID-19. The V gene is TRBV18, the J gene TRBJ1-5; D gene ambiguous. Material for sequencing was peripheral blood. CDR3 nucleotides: TGTGCCAGCTCCGGTCAGGCCAATCAGCCCCAGCATTTT. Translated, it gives CASSGQANQPQHF. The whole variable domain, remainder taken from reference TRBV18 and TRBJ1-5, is NAGVMQNPRHLVRRRGQEARLRCSPMKGHSHVYWYRQLPEEGLKFMVYLQKENIIDESGMPKERFSAEFPKEGPSILRIQQVVRGDSAAYFCASSGQANQPQHFGDGTRLSIL.